The 24 T cell receptor beta chains presented below share a single source sample, sequenced in a study of T cell changes during pregnancy in multiple sclerosis. Repertoires were generated with immunoSEQ multiplex PCR, while TCRdb's copy carries only in-frame clones and drops some. The table lists approximately 53,000 clones, about 92% of them singletons. The sample consisted of CD4+ T cells from peripheral blood mononuclear cells, taken in the third trimester of pregnancy. These TCRs come from a female donor with multiple sclerosis, enrolled in a pregnancy study.

This chain uses TRBV6-4 with TRBJ1-6, with D hard to call. The ends were cut back, 0 bases at V and 9 bases at J, with 12 bases in the middle. The CDR3 loop spans 15 amino acids. Germline loops: CDR1 MRHNA, CDR2 SNTAGT. The CDR3 bases are TGTGCCAGCAGTGACTCGCCGTACAGTGGTTCACCCCTCCACTTT. Translating gives CASSDSPYSGSPLHF.

This chain connects TRBV4-2 to TRBJ2-5; 9 nucleotides agree with TRBD2. V was clipped by 1 base and J by 5 bases; unmatched bases: 8. The length of the CDR3 is 16 residues. The germline gives CDR1 LGHNA, CDR2 YNFKEQ. CDR3 protein: CASSQGGGAGRETQYF. In nucleotides, the CDR3 is TGTGCCAGCAGCCAAGGCGGGGGGGCGGGTAGGGAGACCCAGTACTTC.

This chain links TRBV7-3 with TRBJ1-6, with D hard to call. Trimming removed 5 bases from V and 3 bases from J, with 11 bases in between. The CDR3 length is 15 residues. The germline V gene has CDR1 SGHTA and CDR2 FQGTGA. Here the CDR3 reads CASSPGAIYNSPLHF. In nucleotides, the CDR3 is TGTGCCAGCAGCCCCGGAGCTATCTATAATTCACCCCTCCACTTT.

The chain has TRBV2 and TRBJ1-5; 11 bases line up with TRBD1. This CDR3 region has 15 residues. CDR1 is SNHLY, CDR2 FYNNEI, per germline. The trim removed 4 bases at V and 6 bases at J, leaving 5 bases unmatched. This CDR3 is CASSGGTGGTQPQHF. The CDR3 bases are TGTGCCAGCAGTGGGGGGACAGGGGGGACTCAGCCCCAGCATTTT.

The V and J genes are TRBV4-1 and TRBJ2-7; TRBD2 matches 11 bases. This CDR3 is built from 15 residues. Germline V gene sequence: CDR1 MGHRA, CDR2 YSYEKL. Trimming removed 6 bases from V and 4 bases from J; junction bases left unmatched: 8. The chain's CDR3 is CASSQRLAGWYEQYF. CDR3 nucleotides: TGCGCCAGCAGTCAAAGACTAGCGGGGTGGTACGAGCAGTACTTC.

V is TRBV7-2 and J is TRBJ2-2; 8 nucleotides align to TRBD1. The germline CDR1 and CDR2 sequences are SGHTA and FQGNSA. Germline trimming cut 2 bases from V and 4 bases from J; bases unmatched to any gene: 12. This CDR3 has 18 amino acids. DNA of the CDR3: TGTGCCAGCAGCTTACGTGCAGTAAGGGGGACAGGCACCGGGGAGCTGTTTTTT. This sequence encodes CASSLRAVRGTGTGELFF.

The gene calls are TRBV9 and TRBJ2-7, with 7 bases that match TRBD1. The CDR3 is 17 residues long. CDR1 is SGDLS, CDR2 YYNGEE, per germline. V was clipped by 4 bases and J by 0 bases; unmatched bases: 13. CDR3 region: CASSPRDRLTFSYEQYF. The CDR3, as DNA: TGTGCCAGCAGCCCACGGGACAGACTTACCTTCTCCTACGAGCAGTACTTC.

CDR3 sequence (DNA): TGTGCTAGTGGTTTGCCCTGGACAACCAACACTGAAGCTTTCTTT. The encoded protein is CASGLPWTTNTEAFF. The gene calls are TRBV12-5 and TRBJ1-1, with a tentative D call TRBD1 (5 bases). The length of the CDR3 is 15 residues. Per the germline V gene, CDR1 is LGHNT and CDR2 is FRNRAP. The V and J ends lost 2 bases and 2 bases respectively, with 12 bases between them.

This clone appeared a few times. Other DNA sequences of this sample code for an identical CDR3. The gene calls are TRBV6-5 and TRBJ1-2; 7 nucleotides align to TRBD1. V shed 3 bases, J shed 8 bases, and the junction held 6 bases outside the gene matches. There are 13 residues in the CDR3. Germline lookup yields CDR1 MNHEY and CDR2 SVGAGI. In nucleotides, the CDR3 is TGTGCCAGCAGTTATCGACAGGGTGGGGGCTACACCTTC. Protein product: CASSYRQGGGYTF.

The chain uses TRBV12-5 and TRBJ1-6; TRBD1 is a possible D gene (6 bases). Germline V CDR1 and CDR2: LGHNT, FRNRAP. The CDR3 sequence is 17 residues long. V dropped 3 bases and J dropped 7 bases, with 19 bases sitting between them. This CDR3 is CASGFYTQGQLNSPLHF. The CDR3 DNA is TGTGCTAGTGGTTTCTACACCCAAGGACAGTTAAATTCACCCCTCCACTTT.

The V call is TRBV10-3, the J call TRBJ2-7, with D maybe TRBD2 (6 bases). Germline CDR1 and CDR2: ENHRY and SYGVKD. The CDR3 loop spans 12 amino acids. V gave up 10 bases and J gave up 5 bases, with 15 bases separating them. The CDR3 protein is CATQAGFNEQYF. CDR3 nucleotide sequence: TGTGCCACACAGGCGGGGTTCAACGAGCAGTACTTC.

This sequence joins TRBV7-9 and TRBJ1-2, with TRBD1 matching 7 bases. The CDR3 spans 12 residues. Looked up from germline, CDR1 is SEHNR and CDR2 is FQNEAQ (reference sequence). V lost 10 bases, J lost 4 bases, and 6 bases stayed unmatched. As DNA, the CDR3 is TGTGCCACCAAGGGACAGAGCTATGGCTACACCTTC. Protein product: CATKGQSYGYTF.

The chain carries TRBV27 and TRBJ1-5; 8 bases fit TRBD1. CDR1 and CDR2 (germline): MNHEY, SMNVEV (reference sequence). The CDR3 runs to 13 residues. V gave up 4 bases and J gave up 6 bases; unmatched junction bases: 2. CDR3 residues: CASSSGGSQPQHF. CDR3 DNA: TGTGCCAGCAGTTCAGGGGGCAGTCAGCCCCAGCATTTT.

About this clone: Other nucleotide sequences from this sample produce the same CDR3. The CDR3 DNA is TGTGCCAGCAGTTACAGGGGTCGGGACACTGAAGCTTTCTTT. Protein product: CASSYRGRDTEAFF. The V gene is TRBV6-5, the J gene TRBJ1-1; weak D call: TRBD1 (5 bases). Germline-derived CDR1 and CDR2 are MNHEY and SVGAGI. There are 14 residues in the CDR3. Trimming left V 2 bases short and J 3 bases short, with 10 bases between.

This clone was counted a single time. CDR3 protein: CASSDGGRGEQYF. As DNA, the CDR3 is TGTGCCAGCAGTGACGGGGGTCGAGGCGAGCAGTACTTC. This sequence joins TRBV6-5 and TRBJ2-7, with a weak D call TRBD2 (6 bases). The V end lost 5 bases, the J end lost 6 bases, and 14 bases lay between the germline ends. The CDR3 spans 13 residues. Germline values: CDR1 MNHEY, CDR2 SVGAGI.

The genes are TRBV6-1 and TRBJ1-2; no firm D call. The V end was cut by 3 bases, the J end by 0 bases, with 11 bases between. CDR1 and CDR2 (germline): MNHNS, SASEGT. This CDR3 is 15 amino acids long. The CDR3 reads CASSEEGLANYGYTF. The CDR3 DNA is TGTGCCAGCAGTGAGGAAGGACTCGCTAACTATGGCTACACCTTC.

This chain connects TRBV18 to TRBJ2-1; the match to TRBD1 covers 10 bases. V dropped 3 bases and J dropped 7; count of bases not matched to a gene: 3. This CDR3 contains 14 residues. Looked up from germline, CDR1 is KGHSH and CDR2 is LQKENI. The CDR3 region is CASSPMGQGNEQFF. The CDR3 DNA reads as TGTGCCAGCTCACCGATGGGACAGGGGAATGAGCAGTTCTTC.

The rearrangement uses TRBV7-3 and TRBJ2-7, with 7 bases lining up with TRBD2. The CDR3 is 14 residues long. Germline lookup yields CDR1 SGHTA and CDR2 FQGTGA. Trimming took 3 bases from V and 3 from J; bases not matched to a gene: 5. CDR3 sequence reads: CASSLGGGGYEQYF. The CDR3 bases are TGTGCCAGCAGCTTGGGCGGCGGGGGCTACGAGCAGTACTTC.

This chain joins TRBV4-2 and TRBJ1-4; D is unclear. The CDR3 contains 14 residues. V was pared by 1 base and J by 8 bases, with 11 bases between. CDR1 and CDR2 from the germline V gene are LGHNA and YNFKEQ. The CDR3, as DNA: TGTGCCAGCAGCCAAGGGGAGGGTCGGGAAAAACTGTTTTTT. It is translated as CASSQGEGREKLFF.

This chain joins TRBV5-8 and TRBJ1-3, with TRBD1 matching 7 bases. The CDR3 contains 16 residues. Germline CDR1 and CDR2: SGHTS and YDEGEE. After removal of 2 bases from V and 0 bases from J, the junction contained 5 bases not matched to a gene. CDR3 DNA sequence: TGTGCCAGCAGCTTTAGACAGGGAGGCTCTGGAAACACCATATATTTT. This codes for CASSFRQGGSGNTIYF.

The chain employs TRBV11-3 and TRBJ2-2; TRBD1 matches 10 bases. The CDR3 is 14 amino acids. The V segment lost 5 bases and the J segment 5 bases; nucleotides outside the gene matches: 2. Per the germline V gene, CDR1 is SGHNT and CDR2 is YENEEA. DNA of the CDR3: TGTGCCAGCAGCCCGGACAGGGGGACCGGGGAGCTGTTTTTT. It yields the protein CASSPDRGTGELFF.

The J gene is TRBJ2-6, the V gene TRBV14; D gene ambiguous. Trimming removed 4 bases from V and 0 bases from J, with 10 bases in between. The germline V gene encodes CDR1 SGHDN and CDR2 FVKESK. This CDR3 is 16 amino acids long. CDR3 coding DNA: TGTGCCAGCAGCCGGTTAGCTGCCTCTGGGGCCAACGTCCTGACTTTC. This translates into CASSRLAASGANVLTF.

The rearrangement joins TRBV6-4 to TRBJ1-2; 8 bases fit TRBD1. Per germline, CDR1 MRHNA and CDR2 SNTAGT. The CDR3 contains 17 residues. With 6 bases clipped from V and 3 bases from J, the junction kept 15 bases outside the gene matches. Here the CDR3 DNA reads TGTGCCAGCAGAGCTAATCCAGGGGGCAGGGGAGACTATGGCTACACCTTC. As protein: CASRANPGGRGDYGYTF.

The rearrangement uses TRBV7-2 and TRBJ2-1; TRBD2 aligns across 13 bases. V shed 1 base and J 12 bases; nucleotides not matched to a gene: 15. CDR1 and CDR2 (germline): SGHTA, FQGNSA. This CDR3 region has 18 residues. The chain's CDR3 is CASSLGGVARLAGGGQFF. The CDR3 DNA reads TGTGCCAGCAGCTTAGGTGGGGTGGCCAGACTAGCGGGGGGTGGGCAGTTCTTC.